This passage covers 14 T cell receptor beta chains from one sample sequenced in a study of blood T cell repertoires in COVID-19. Produced via immunoSEQ multiplex PCR; TCRdb's table is partial and in-frame only. The sample has nearly 400,000 clones, roughly 89% seen once. The sequenced sample consisted of PBMCs or T cells enriched from blood (not recorded which). These TCRs come from a woman between 25 and 40 years old who had recovered from COVID-19.

This clone was seen a single time. V usage is TRBV5-1 and J usage is TRBJ1-4, with D possibly matching TRBD1 (6 bases). Germline lookup yields CDR1 SGHRS and CDR2 YFSETQ. V dropped 4 bases and J dropped 0 bases, with 10 bases sitting between them. The CDR3 spans 15 residues. The CDR3 DNA follows: TGCGCCAGCAGCCCGGGACAACCAACTAATGAAAAACTGTTTTTT. It translates to CASSPGQPTNEKLFF.

The rearrangement uses TRBV7-2 and TRBJ1-1, with 7 bases aligning to TRBD1. CDR3 length equals 14 residues. V lost 4 bases to trimming and J lost 7 bases; unmatched junction nucleotides: 9. The germline V gene has CDR1 SGHTA and CDR2 FQGNSA. CDR3: CASSSNPGQYEAFF. The CDR3 coding sequence is TGTGCCAGCAGCTCAAACCCGGGACAGTATGAAGCTTTCTTT.

The chain recombines TRBV7-3 with TRBJ1-3, with D tentatively TRBD1 (5 bases). Trimming took 4 bases from V and 2 from J, leaving 9 bases between them. Germline lookup yields CDR1 SGHTA and CDR2 FQGTGA. The CDR3 totals 14 residues. In DNA form, the CDR3 reads TGTGCCAGCAGCTGGGGCCAGCCTGGAAACACCATATATTTT. Translation gives CASSWGQPGNTIYF.

The chain has TRBV18 and TRBJ2-1, with 9 bases aligning to TRBD1. V was clipped by 3 bases and J by 7 bases; unmatched bases: 10. The CDR3 loop spans 16 amino acids. The V gene's germline CDR1 is KGHSH and CDR2 LQKENI. The CDR3 DNA is TGTGCCAGCTCACCTTTGGCACAGGGGGCAAAAAATGAGCAGTTCTTC. Translating gives CASSPLAQGAKNEQFF.

This clone has only one observation. The chain couples TRBV27 to TRBJ2-2; D is uncertain. Germline V gene data show CDR1 as MNHEY and CDR2 as SMNVEV (reference sequence). The CDR3 runs to 16 residues. Trimming stripped 6 bases from V and 6 bases from J, with 20 bases between. CDR3 sequence: CASRRHYPELAGELFF. CDR3 DNA sequence: TGTGCCAGCAGACGTCATTACCCGGAGTTGGCCGGGGAGCTGTTTTTT.

The rearrangement uses TRBV10-2 and TRBJ2-1; 9 positions agree with TRBD2. CDR1 is WSHSY and CDR2 is SAAADI in the germline V gene. The V gene end was trimmed by 7 bases and the J gene end by 6 bases; junction bases not matched to a gene: 10. The CDR3 runs to 15 residues. CDR3 region: CASNPLAGAINEQFF. In DNA, the CDR3 is TGCGCCAGCAACCCGTTAGCGGGAGCAATCAATGAGCAGTTCTTC.

V and J are TRBV5-1 and TRBJ1-4, with a possible D match to TRBD1 (5 bases). V dropped 2 bases and J dropped 4 bases, with 9 bases sitting between them. In germline, CDR1 is SGHRS, CDR2 YFSETQ. This CDR3 contains 14 residues. Here the CDR3 DNA reads TGCGCCAGCAGCTTCAGGGCTGATAATGAAAAACTGTTTTTT. Amino acid sequence: CASSFRADNEKLFF.

The chain combines TRBV12-3 or TRBV12-4 with TRBJ2-5; no clear D gene. The ends were cut back, 5 bases at V and 2 bases at J, with 9 bases in the middle. The CDR3 contains 13 residues. CDR3: CASSPQQQETQYF. CDR3 DNA sequence: TGTGCCAGCAGTCCACAGCAACAAGAGACCCAGTACTTC.

This clone was seen only once. This chain links TRBV4-1 with TRBJ2-7; 8 nucleotides align to TRBD1. Germline-derived CDR1 and CDR2 are MGHRA and YSYEKL. After removal of 1 base from V and 1 base from J, the junction contained 6 bases not matched to a gene. The CDR3 totals 16 residues. The CDR3 reads CASSQAGQGASYEQYF. The CDR3 DNA reads as TGCGCCAGCAGCCAAGCCGGGCAGGGGGCTTCCTACGAGCAGTACTTC.

This chain joins TRBV6-1 and TRBJ1-3; the match to TRBD1 covers 10 bases. CDR1 is MNHNS, CDR2 SASEGT, per germline. The CDR3 totals 16 residues. Unmatched junction bases numbered 4, after V lost 2 bases and J lost 3 bases. CDR3 coding DNA: TGTGCCAGCAGTGAATTGACAGGGGGCAGTGGAAACACCATATATTTT. Translated, it gives CASSELTGGSGNTIYF.

The chain recombines TRBV28 with TRBJ1-5, with D possibly TRBD1 on 6 matching bases. Germline V gene lookup returns CDR1 MDHEN and CDR2 SYDVKM. Deletions cut 2 bases from V and 0 bases from J, with 14 bases between. There are 17 residues in the CDR3. CDR3 sequence (DNA): TGTGCCAGCAGTTTAGGGAACAGGGTTTATAGCAATCAGCCCCAGCATTTT. This encodes CASSLGNRVYSNQPQHF.

This chain links TRBV2 with TRBJ2-7; TRBD1 matches at 8 bases. J gave up 3 bases and V 6 bases, and 10 bases lay outside the gene matches. Germline CDR1 is SNHLY and CDR2 is FYNNEI. There are 15 residues in the CDR3. As DNA, the CDR3 is TGTGCCAGCAGCAGACTACAGGGGGTAGGCTACGAGCAGTACTTC. It is translated as CASSRLQGVGYEQYF.

The rearrangement uses TRBV7-9 and TRBJ1-1, with D unresolved. This CDR3 is built from 13 residues. V lost 0 bases to trimming and J lost 1 base, with 3 bases between them. Germline CDR1 reads SEHNR; CDR2 reads FQNEAQ (reference sequence). This CDR3 is CASSLAGNTEAFF. Written as DNA, the CDR3 is TGTGCCAGCAGCTTAGCCGGGAACACTGAAGCTTTCTTT.

The gene calls are TRBV6-6 and TRBJ2-5, with 7 nucleotides matching TRBD2. J gave up 2 bases and V 2 bases, and 5 bases lay outside the gene matches. The CDR3 spans 15 residues. Germline V gene data show CDR1 as MNHNY and CDR2 as SVGAGI (reference sequence). CDR3 nucleotides: TGTGCCAGCAGTTACCAAAGGACTAGTCAAGAGACCCAGTACTTC. Protein product: CASSYQRTSQETQYF.